Listed below are T cell receptor beta chains from one sample, sequenced in a study of cytomegalovirus exposure and HLA in healthy donors. Some clones are missing from TCRdb's copy, which holds only in-frame ones; the method was immunoSEQ multiplex PCR. The table shows 80,000 or so clones, with 70% to 85% occurring only once. The sequencing input was PBMCs. These TCRs come from a man aged 50 to 60 in good health and CMV-seropositive. Each CDR3 is given with its conserved first and last residue. A D gene is named only where the DNA matches it firmly. Size is omitted from some rows. Given values are once, few, many or a class for expanded clones.

V gene	J gene	D gene	clone size	CDR3 protein	CDR3 DNA
TRBV7-3	TRBJ2-2	TRBD2	.	CASSLTSGSVPGELFF	TGTGCCAGCAGCCTGACTAGCGGGAGTGTACCCGGGGAGCTGTTTTTT
TRBV7-2	TRBJ2-7	TRBD1	.	CASSRQGINYEQYF	TGTGCCAGCAGCAGACAGGGGATTAACTACGAGCAGTACTTC
TRBV7-2	TRBJ2-3	.	.	CASSPTGTDTQYF	TGTGCCAGCAGCCCGACAGGCACAGATACGCAGTATTTT
TRBV7-9	TRBJ2-1	.	.	CASSARVSYNEQFF	TGTGCCAGCTCCGCGCGGGTCTCCTACAATGAGCAGTTCTTC
TRBV5-1	TRBJ2-1	.	.	CASSLVAPSYNEQFF	TGCGCCAGCAGCTTGGTAGCCCCCTCCTACAATGAGCAGTTCTTC
TRBV7-3	TRBJ2-2	TRBD1	.	CASSFSQGAGELFF	TGTGCCAGCAGCTTCAGCCAGGGGGCCGGGGAGCTGTTTTTT
TRBV10-3	TRBJ2-2	.	once	CAISDQQTGNTGELFF	TGTGCCATCAGTGACCAACAGACAGGGAACACCGGGGAGCTGTTTTTT
TRBV9	TRBJ2-1	TRBD2	.	CASSVVGTSGNLNEQFF	TGTGCCAGCAGCGTAGTCGGGACTAGCGGGAATTTGAATGAGCAGTTCTTC
TRBV30	TRBJ1-3	TRBD1	.	CAWSVGVTGTGNTIYF	TGTGCCTGGAGTGTAGGCGTGACAGGGACTGGAAACACCATATATTTT
TRBV5-4	TRBJ2-7	.	.	CASSLAGRGGTDEQYF	TGTGCCAGCAGCTTGGCGGGGCGGGGCGGGACTGACGAGCAGTACTTC
TRBV21-1	TRBJ2-7	.	.	CASSKRRDYEQYF	TGTGCCAGCAGCAAACGCAGGGATTACGAGCAGTACTTC
TRBV2	TRBJ2-7	.	.	CASSPEWPYEQYF	TGTGCCAGCAGTCCAGAATGGCCCTACGAGCAGTACTTC
TRBV14	TRBJ2-1	TRBD2	.	CASSQGVAGGPDEQFF	TGTGCCAGCAGCCAAGGAGTAGCGGGAGGGCCGGATGAGCAGTTCTTC